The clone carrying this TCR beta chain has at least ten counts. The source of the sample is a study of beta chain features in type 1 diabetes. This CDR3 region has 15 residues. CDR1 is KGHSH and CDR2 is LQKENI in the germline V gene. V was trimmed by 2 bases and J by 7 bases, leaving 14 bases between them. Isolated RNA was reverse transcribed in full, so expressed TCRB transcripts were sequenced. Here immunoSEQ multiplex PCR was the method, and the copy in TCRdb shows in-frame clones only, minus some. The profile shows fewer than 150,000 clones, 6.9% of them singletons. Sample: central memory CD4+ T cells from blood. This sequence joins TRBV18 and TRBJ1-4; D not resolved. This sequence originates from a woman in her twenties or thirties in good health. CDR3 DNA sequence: TGTGCCAGCTCACCAACCGCGGGGTTCGGTGAAAAACTGTTTTTT. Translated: CASSPTAGFGEKLFF. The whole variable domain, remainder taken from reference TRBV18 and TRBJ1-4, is NAGVMQNPRHLVRRRGQEARLRCSPMKGHSHVYWYRQLPEEGLKFMVYLQKENIIDESGMPKERFSAEFPKEGPSILRIQQVVRGDSAAYFCASSPTAGFGEKLFFGSGTQLSVL.